Following are 6 T cell receptor beta chains from one sample sequenced in a study of blood T cell repertoires in COVID-19. Assay: immunoSEQ multiplex PCR; the TCRdb copy retains only in-frame clones and omits some. Of some 190,000 clones in the sample, around 76% were seen once. Source material: peripheral blood. The receptors come from a woman aged 60-75 years with COVID-19, enrolled during active disease.

As DNA, the CDR3 is TGTGCCAGCAGCGTAGTAAGCGGGGGGCACAATGAGCAGTTCTTC. Translating gives CASSVVSGGHNEQFF. V is TRBV9 and J is TRBJ2-1, with 9 bases identical to TRBD2. V shed 0 bases and J 5 bases; nucleotides not matched to a gene: 3. The CDR3 is 15 residues long. From germline, CDR1 is SGDLS and CDR2 YYNGEE.

The chain has TRBV6-5 and TRBJ2-1, with 8 bases fitting TRBD1. After removal of 7 bases from V and 8 bases from J, the junction contained 13 bases not matched to a gene. Germline loops: CDR1 MNHEY, CDR2 SVGAGI. This CDR3 contains 15 residues. The CDR3 here is CASKKADRVSDEQFF. The CDR3 DNA sequence: TGTGCCAGCAAAAAGGCGGACAGGGTCAGCGATGAGCAGTTCTTC.

Here the CDR3 DNA reads TGCGCCAGCCAGCGTCCTGCTGGGGGGGCGGAAGGGACCGGGGAGCTGTTTTTT. Protein sequence: CASQRPAGGAEGTGELFF. The chain uses TRBV5-1 and TRBJ2-2; D possibly corresponds to TRBD2 (7 bases). The CDR3 spans 18 residues. Trimming cost V 7 bases and J 5 bases, with 27 bases left between them. From germline, CDR1 is SGHRS and CDR2 YFSETQ. Combining the CDR3 with reference TRBV5-1 and TRBJ2-2 gives the whole variable domain KAGVTQTPRYLIKTRGQQVTLSCSPISGHRSVSWYQQTPGQGLQFLFEYFSETQRNKGNFPGRFSGRQFSNSRSEMNVSTLELGDSALYLCASQRPAGGAEGTGELFFGEGSRLTVL.

V usage is TRBV20-1 and J usage is TRBJ1-6; 7 bases line up with TRBD1. Germline CDR1 and CDR2: DFQATT and SNEGSKA (reference sequence). Unmatched junction bases numbered 9, after V lost 3 bases and J lost 7 bases. The CDR3 covers 15 residues. The CDR3, as DNA: TGCAGTGCTAGTCCTCGACAGGGACCGAATTCACCCCTCCACTTT. Translated: CSASPRQGPNSPLHF.

The sample holds a few counts of this clone. The rearrangement uses TRBV4-3 and TRBJ2-2; D is perhaps TRBD2 (5 bases). Germline V gives CDR1 LGHNA, CDR2 YSLEER. The V and J ends lost 4 bases and 4 bases respectively, with 10 bases between them. The CDR3 has 14 amino acids. The CDR3 coding sequence is TGCGCCAGCAGCCGGACTCATCCCACCGGGGAGCTGTTTTTT. As protein: CASSRTHPTGELFF.

The genes are TRBV6-5 and TRBJ1-1, with TRBD1 identical over 7 bases. The CDR3 covers 15 residues. Unmatched junction bases numbered 12, after V lost 6 bases and J lost 5 bases. The germline gives CDR1 MNHEY, CDR2 SVGAGI. CDR3 in DNA: TGTGCCAGCAGGCCCCTAGGGGGCTTATCTACTGAAGCTTTCTTT. Translating gives CASRPLGGLSTEAFF.